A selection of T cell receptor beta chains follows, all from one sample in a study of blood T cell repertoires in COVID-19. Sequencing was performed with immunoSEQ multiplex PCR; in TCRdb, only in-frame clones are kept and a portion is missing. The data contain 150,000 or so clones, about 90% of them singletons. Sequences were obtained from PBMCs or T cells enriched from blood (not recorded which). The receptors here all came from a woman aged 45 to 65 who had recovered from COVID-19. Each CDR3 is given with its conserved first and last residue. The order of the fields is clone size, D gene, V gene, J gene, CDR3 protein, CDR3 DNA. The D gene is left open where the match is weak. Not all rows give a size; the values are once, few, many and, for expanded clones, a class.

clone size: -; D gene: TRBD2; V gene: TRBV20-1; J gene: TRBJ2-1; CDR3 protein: CSASRLAPLNEQFF; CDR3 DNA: TGCAGTGCTAGTAGACTAGCCCCTCTCAATGAGCAGTTCTTC
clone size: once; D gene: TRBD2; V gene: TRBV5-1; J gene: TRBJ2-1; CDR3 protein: CASSWSRASGNNEQFF; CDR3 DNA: TGCGCCAGCAGCTGGTCCCGGGCTAGCGGGAATAATGAGCAGTTCTTC
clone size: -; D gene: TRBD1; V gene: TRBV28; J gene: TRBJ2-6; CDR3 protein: CASSLMGQGILSGANVLTF; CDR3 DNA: TGTGCCAGCAGTCTGATGGGACAGGGTATCCTCTCTGGGGCCAACGTCCTGACTTTC
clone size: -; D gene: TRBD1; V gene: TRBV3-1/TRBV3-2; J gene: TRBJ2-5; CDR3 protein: CASSRQGTGPKETQYF; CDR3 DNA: TGTGCCAGCAGCCGTCAAGGGACAGGGCCTAAAGAGACCCAGTACTTC
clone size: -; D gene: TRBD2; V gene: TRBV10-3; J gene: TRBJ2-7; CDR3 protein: CAISESSGREQYF; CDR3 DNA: TGTGCCATCAGTGAATCTAGCGGGAGGGAGCAGTACTTC
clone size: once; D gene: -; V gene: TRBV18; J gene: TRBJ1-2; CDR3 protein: CASSPTTNYGYTF; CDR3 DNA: TGTGCCAGCTCACCCACAACTAACTATGGCTACACCTTC
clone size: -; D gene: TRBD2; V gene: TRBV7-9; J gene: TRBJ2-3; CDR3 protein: CASSVASGRPTDTQYF; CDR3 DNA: TGTGCCAGCAGCGTCGCTAGCGGGAGGCCCACAGATACGCAGTATTTT
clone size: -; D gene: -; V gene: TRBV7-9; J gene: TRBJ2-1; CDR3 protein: CASSLGGMREGDEQFF; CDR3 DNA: TGTGCCAGCAGCTTAGGAGGGATGCGGGAAGGGGATGAGCAGTTCTTC
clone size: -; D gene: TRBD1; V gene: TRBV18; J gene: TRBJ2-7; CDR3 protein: CASSPGTGEDEQYF; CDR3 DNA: TGTGCCAGCTCACCCGGGACAGGGGAAGACGAGCAGTACTTC
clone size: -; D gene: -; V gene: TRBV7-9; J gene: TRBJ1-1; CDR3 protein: CASSLRQQNTEAFF; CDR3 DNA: TGTGCCAGCAGCTTGAGACAGCAGAACACTGAAGCTTTCTTT
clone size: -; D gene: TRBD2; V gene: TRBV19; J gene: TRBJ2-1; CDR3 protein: CASSKFSGSLHEQFF; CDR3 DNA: TGTGCCAGTAGTAAGTTTAGCGGGAGCTTGCATGAGCAGTTCTTC
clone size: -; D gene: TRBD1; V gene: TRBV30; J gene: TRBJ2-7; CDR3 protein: CAWSPTLPGQRGEQYF; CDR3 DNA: TGTGCCTGGAGTCCCACCCTCCCGGGACAGCGCGGGGAGCAGTACTTC
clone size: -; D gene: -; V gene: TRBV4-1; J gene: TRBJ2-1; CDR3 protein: CASSPEGSSYNEQFF; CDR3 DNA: TGCGCCAGCAGTCCGGAGGGGAGCTCCTACAATGAGCAGTTCTTC
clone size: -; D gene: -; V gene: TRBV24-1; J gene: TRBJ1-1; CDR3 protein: CATSDLPSSEAFF; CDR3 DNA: TGTGCCACCAGTGATTTGCCTAGTTCTGAAGCTTTCTTT
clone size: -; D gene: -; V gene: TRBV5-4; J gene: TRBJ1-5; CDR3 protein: CASSWGGAGNEPQHF; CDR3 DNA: TGTGCCAGCAGCTGGGGGGGTGCGGGAAACGAGCCCCAGCATTTT
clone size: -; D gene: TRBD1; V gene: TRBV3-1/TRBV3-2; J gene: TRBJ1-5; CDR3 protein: CASSQDNRGQPQHF; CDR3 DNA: TGTGCCAGCAGCCAAGATAACAGGGGTCAGCCCCAGCATTTT
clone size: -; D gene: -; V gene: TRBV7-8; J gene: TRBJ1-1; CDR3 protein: CASSLKGATEAFF; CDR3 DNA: TGTGCCAGCAGCTTAAAAGGGGCCACTGAAGCTTTCTTT
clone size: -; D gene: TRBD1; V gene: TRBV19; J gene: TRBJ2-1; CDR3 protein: CASSIGTGDQFF; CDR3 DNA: TGTGCCAGTAGTATCGGGACAGGGGATCAGTTCTTC
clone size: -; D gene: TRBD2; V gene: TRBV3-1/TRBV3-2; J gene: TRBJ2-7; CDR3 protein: CASSRQTSGVEQYF; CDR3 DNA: TGTGCCAGCAGCCGACAGACTAGCGGGGTCGAGCAGTACTTC
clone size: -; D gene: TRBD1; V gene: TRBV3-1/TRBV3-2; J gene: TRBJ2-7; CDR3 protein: CASSFNRGDEQYF; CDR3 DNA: TGTGCCAGCAGCTTTAACAGGGGCGACGAGCAGTACTTC
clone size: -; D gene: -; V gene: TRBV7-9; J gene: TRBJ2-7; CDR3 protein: CASSRTDYEQYF; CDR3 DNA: TGTGCCAGCAGCCGGACAGACTACGAGCAGTACTTC
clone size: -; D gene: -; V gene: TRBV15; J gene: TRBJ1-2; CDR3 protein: CATSREGRVSYGYTF; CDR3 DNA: TGTGCCACCAGCAGAGAGGGCAGGGTTAGCTATGGCTACACCTTC
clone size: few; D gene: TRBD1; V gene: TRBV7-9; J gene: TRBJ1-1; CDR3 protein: CASSSRTGGTRTEAFF; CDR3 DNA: TGTGCCAGCAGCTCCCGGACAGGGGGAACTAGGACTGAAGCTTTCTTT
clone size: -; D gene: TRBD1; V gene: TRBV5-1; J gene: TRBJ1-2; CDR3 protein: CASSTGQGENYGYTF; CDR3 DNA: TGCGCCAGCAGCACGGGACAGGGGGAGAACTATGGCTACACCTTC